A single sample is the source of the 19 T cell receptor beta chains below, sequenced in a study of neurological immune-mediated disorders. In TCRdb, the 5' RACE reads were re-called with MiXCR into one record per CDR3 protein. The data show around 19,000 distinct CDR3 sequences, about 10% seen once. Sequencing input: CD8+ T cells from blood. These receptors were obtained from a woman between 50 and 59 years old in good health.

This chain uses TRBV20-1 with TRBJ2-7; 7 nucleotides agree with TRBD2. J lost 4 bases, V lost 3 bases, and 3 bases had no gene match. The CDR3 consists of 12 residues. Germline CDR1 and CDR2: DFQATT and SNEGSKA (reference sequence). The CDR3 protein is CSASGGTYEQYF. CDR3 nucleotide sequence: TGCAGTGCTAGCGGGGGGACTTACGAGCAGTACTTC.

This clonotype was detected ten times or more. The V gene is TRBV11-2, the J gene TRBJ2-1; 12 nucleotides match TRBD2. V lost 3 bases to trimming and J lost 7 bases; unmatched junction nucleotides: 7. The CDR3 contains 16 residues. CDR1 SGHAT and CDR2 FQNNGV come from the germline V gene. This CDR3 reads CASSLATSGGLNEQFF. The CDR3 DNA reads as TGTGCCAGCAGCTTGGCGACTAGCGGGGGACTGAATGAGCAGTTCTTC. The variable domain in full, with the rest retrieved from reference TRBV11-2 and TRBJ2-1, is EAGVAQSPRYKIIEKRQSVAFWCNPISGHATLYWYQQILGQGPKLLIQFQNNGVVDDSQLPKDRFSAERLKGVDSTLKIQPAKLEDSAVYLCASSLATSGGLNEQFFGPGTRLTVL.

The genes are TRBV20-1 and TRBJ2-1; tentatively, D is TRBD1 (6 bases). This CDR3 region has 15 residues. With 3 bases removed from V and 8 bases from J, the gap between germline ends came to 20 bases. Germline assignment: CDR1 DFQATT and CDR2 SNEGSKA (reference sequence). CDR3 bases: TGCAGTGCTAGTACAGGGTTGAACCCGCGTGATGAGCAGTTCTTC. Protein: CSASTGLNPRDEQFF.

This clonotype appeared many times. The chain joins TRBV5-1 to TRBJ2-1, with 12 positions matching TRBD2. V was clipped by 2 bases and J by 2 bases; unmatched bases: 2. CDR3 length: 16 residues. The V gene's germline CDR1 is SGHRS and CDR2 YFSETQ. The CDR3 coding sequence is TGCGCCAGCAGCTTACTAGCGGGGGGTACCTACAATGAGCAGTTCTTC. Protein sequence: CASSLLAGGTYNEQFF.

This clonotype was seen at least ten times. The chain uses TRBV5-1 and TRBJ1-5; unclear D gene. The germline gives CDR1 SGHRS, CDR2 YFSETQ. With 1 base removed from V and 2 bases from J, the gap between germline ends came to 4 bases. This CDR3 region has 13 residues. This chain's CDR3 is CASSLSGNQPQHF. The CDR3 DNA is TGCGCCAGCAGCTTGTCCGGCAATCAGCCCCAGCATTTT. The whole variable domain, filled in from reference TRBV5-1 and TRBJ1-5, reads KAGVTQTPRYLIKTRGQQVTLSCSPISGHRSVSWYQQTPGQGLQFLFEYFSETQRNKGNFPGRFSGRQFSNSRSEMNVSTLELGDSALYLCASSLSGNQPQHFGDGTRLSIL.

This clonotype was counted many times. The rearrangement uses TRBV14 and TRBJ2-7; no reliable D call. V was clipped by 0 bases and J by 0 bases, with 12 bases between them. Per germline, CDR1 SGHDN and CDR2 FVKESK. The CDR3 extends over 16 amino acids. CDR3 in amino acids: CASSQDEQLSSYEQYF. The CDR3 region has the DNA TGTGCCAGCAGCCAAGATGAACAGCTGAGCTCCTACGAGCAGTACTTC.

At least ten counts were recorded for this clonotype. This rearrangement joins TRBV9 to TRBJ2-7; no reliable D call. The germline V gene encodes CDR1 SGDLS and CDR2 YYNGEE. The CDR3 extends over 14 amino acids. Trimming stripped 8 bases from V and 0 bases from J, with 15 bases between. The CDR3 is CASGGPESSYEQYF. CDR3 in DNA: TGTGCCAGTGGCGGTCCGGAAAGCTCCTACGAGCAGTACTTC.

This clonotype was observed many times. V gene TRBV18 combines with J gene TRBJ2-2; a possible D gene is TRBD1 (6 bases). There are 12 residues in the CDR3. The V gene lost 6 bases and the J gene lost 7 bases, with 9 bases spanning the gap. Germline V gene sequence: CDR1 KGHSH, CDR2 LQKENI. CDR3 residues: CASSRDNGELFF. CDR3 DNA sequence: TGTGCCAGCTCCAGGGACAACGGGGAGCTGTTTTTT.

In its sample, this clonotype was seen many times. The rearrangement uses TRBV5-1 and TRBJ2-2; possibly TRBD2 for D (6 bases). Trimming left V 0 bases short and J 9 bases short, with 15 bases between. Germline CDR1 reads SGHRS; CDR2 reads YFSETQ. The CDR3 is 15 amino acids. This chain's CDR3 is CASSLDPGEARELFF. The CDR3 DNA follows: TGCGCCAGCAGCTTGGATCCGGGGGAGGCCCGGGAGCTGTTTTTT.

Ten or more counts support this clonotype. The V and J genes are TRBV12-3 or TRBV12-4 and TRBJ2-2; D gene uncertain. The length of the CDR3 is 15 residues. Trimming took off 3 bases at V and 1 base at J, with 9 bases between the two ends. The CDR3 DNA follows: TGTGCCAGCAGTTTGAATATCTTGAACACCGGGGAGCTGTTTTTT. Encoded protein: CASSLNILNTGELFF.

At least ten counts were recorded for this clonotype. This rearrangement joins TRBV20-1 to TRBJ2-7, with D perhaps matching TRBD1 or TRBD2 (5 bases each). The CDR3 totals 15 residues. V lost 2 bases to trimming and J lost 2 bases, with 16 bases between them. Germline assignment: CDR1 DFQATT and CDR2 SNEGSKA (reference sequence). The CDR3 sequence: CSARPIERGPYEQYF. The CDR3 region has the DNA TGCAGTGCTAGACCCATAGAGAGGGGTCCCTACGAGCAGTACTTC.

This clonotype showed up many times. The chain uses TRBV7-9 and TRBJ1-4; perhaps TRBD1 as D (6 bases). Germline CDR1 and CDR2: SEHNR and FQNEAQ (reference sequence). This CDR3 contains 14 residues. The V gene lost 8 bases and the J gene lost 7 bases, with 17 bases spanning the gap. The CDR3, as DNA: TGTGCCAGCGGCGGACAAGGGGGAGTTGAAAAACTGTTTTTT. Translated: CASGGQGGVEKLFF.

This clonotype came up many times. The chain uses TRBV9 and TRBJ2-3; 10 bases line up with TRBD2. J lost 2 bases, V lost 4 bases, and 16 bases had no gene match. Germline values: CDR1 SGDLS, CDR2 YYNGEE. The CDR3 spans 19 residues. CDR3 protein: CASSNKLAGLDQPTDTQYF. The CDR3 coding sequence is TGTGCCAGCAGCAATAAACTAGCGGGGTTAGACCAACCCACAGATACGCAGTATTTT.

This clonotype was found many times. The chain recombines TRBV20-1 with TRBJ2-7; 10 nucleotides line up with TRBD2. J was trimmed by 7 bases and V by 0 bases; bases with no gene match: 15. The germline CDR1 and CDR2 sequences are DFQATT and SNEGSKA (reference sequence). There are 17 residues in the CDR3. CDR3: CSARDIGETSGLREQYF. CDR3 DNA sequence: TGCAGTGCTAGAGATATTGGCGAGACTAGCGGGTTGAGGGAGCAGTACTTC.

This clonotype was recorded many times. CDR3 coding DNA: TGTGCCAGCAGGGATCGCTACGAGCAGTACTTC. This translates into CASRDRYEQYF. The chain is built from TRBV28 and TRBJ2-7; D remains ambiguous. The CDR3 length is 11 residues. Per germline, CDR1 MDHEN and CDR2 SYDVKM. V was pared by 6 bases and J by 3 bases, with 6 bases between.

Many counts were recorded for this clonotype. V usage is TRBV29-1 and J usage is TRBJ1-4, with D unclear. V was trimmed by 0 bases and J by 0 bases, leaving 5 bases between them. Germline CDR1 SQVTM, CDR2 ANQGSEA. CDR3 size: 14 residues. The CDR3 DNA sequence: TGCAGCGTTGAAGATCAGGCAACTAATGAAAAACTGTTTTTT. Translated: CSVEDQATNEKLFF. The whole variable domain, remainder taken from reference TRBV29-1 and TRBJ1-4, is SAVISQKPSRDICQRGTSLTIQCQVDSQVTMMFWYRQQPGQSLTLIATANQGSEATYESGFVIDKFPISRPNLTFSTLTVSNMSPEDSSIYLCSVEDQATNEKLFFGSGTQLSVL.

Ten or more counts support this clonotype. This chain joins TRBV13 and TRBJ2-7; the D gene is possibly TRBD2 (6 bases). Germline lookup yields CDR1 PRHDT and CDR2 FYEKMQ (reference sequence). V lost 0 bases to trimming and J lost 4 bases, with 10 bases between them. This CDR3 has 14 residues. The CDR3 spells CASSLGGGVYEQYF. The CDR3 DNA follows: TGTGCCAGCAGCTTAGGCGGGGGTGTTTACGAGCAGTACTTC.

This clonotype was counted ten times or more. This chain links TRBV7-9 with TRBJ2-3; D is tentatively TRBD1 or TRBD2 (6 bases each). Germline CDR1 is SEHNR and CDR2 is FQNEAQ (reference sequence). The CDR3 is made up of 17 amino acids. V was clipped by 2 bases and J by 2 bases, with 17 bases between them. The CDR3 coding sequence is TGTGCCAGCAGCTTACCAGAAGTGGGGGGCACCACAGATACGCAGTATTTT. Encoded protein: CASSLPEVGGTTDTQYF.

This clonotype was found many times. V usage is TRBV5-1 and J usage is TRBJ2-3, with a weak D call TRBD1 (5 bases). V was trimmed by 0 bases and J by 2 bases, leaving 10 bases between them. CDR1 SGHRS and CDR2 YFSETQ come from the germline V gene. The CDR3 has 15 residues. CDR3 protein: CASSLGGSSTDTQYF. DNA of the CDR3: TGCGCCAGCAGCTTGGGGGGCAGCTCCACAGATACGCAGTATTTT.